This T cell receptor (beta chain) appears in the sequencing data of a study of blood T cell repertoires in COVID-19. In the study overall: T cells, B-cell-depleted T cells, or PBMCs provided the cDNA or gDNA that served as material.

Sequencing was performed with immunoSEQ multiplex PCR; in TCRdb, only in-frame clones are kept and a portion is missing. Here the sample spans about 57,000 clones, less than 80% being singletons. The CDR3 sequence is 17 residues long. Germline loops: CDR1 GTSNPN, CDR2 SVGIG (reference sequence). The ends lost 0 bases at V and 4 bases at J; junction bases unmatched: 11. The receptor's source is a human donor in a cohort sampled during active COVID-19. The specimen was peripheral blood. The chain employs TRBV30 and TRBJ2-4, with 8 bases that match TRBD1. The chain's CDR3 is CAWSVPPGGNRKNIQYF. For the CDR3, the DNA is TGTGCCTGGAGTGTACCGCCAGGGGGCAACCGAAAAAACATTCAGTACTTC.